This T cell receptor (beta chain) was found in a study of blood T cells in healthy people across ages. Study-level points and caveats: Both higher diversity and more naive CD4+ cells marked long-lived donors when set against aged donors. As age increased, TCR beta diversity per million T cells fell in a roughly linear fashion. Investigators treated diversity estimates from one million T cells as underestimates.

A second roughly 6 to 12 cycle PCR used barcoded and J-beta primers. A template-switch adaptor containing 12 random nucleotides labeled each cDNA molecule. TCRdb reprocessed the 5' RACE reads with MiXCR, giving one entry per CDR3 protein. The profile shows approximately 1.5 million distinct CDR3 sequences, approximately 42% of them singletons. In germline, CDR1 is MGHRA, CDR2 YSYEKL. The CDR3 runs to 14 residues. Trimming pared 4 bases from V and 1 base from J, leaving 9 bases between. On this clonotype: Its antigen is still unknown.

The TCR was taken from a woman in her late teens or twenties in good health. J is TRBJ2-3 and V is TRBV4-1; D gene uncertain. The sequencing sample was made of blood. The CDR3 loop reads CASSRQQGTDTQYF. The CDR3 DNA sequence: TGCGCCAGCAGCCGCCAGCAAGGCACAGATACGCAGTATTTT.